This TCR beta chain was sequenced for a study of T cells after yellow fever vaccination (dated by TCRdb to the late 2010s). Concerning the study at large: The SMART-Seq v4 Ultra Low Input RNA kit was used to prepare libraries from fractions with low cell numbers. Blood samples were taken at several timepoints before and after primary and secondary immunization, and bulk PBMC replicates and cell subsets were isolated. Two healthy male donors, one aged 18 to 29 and one aged 30 to 40 years, made up the cohort. To track T-cell clones before and after primary and booster YFV17D yellow fever vaccination, bulk TCR alpha and beta repertoires were sequenced longitudinally. Summary of the overall study and its limitations: Because the study included only two donors, the extent to which the findings can be generalized is limited. FACS-sorted repertoires could contain abundant contaminating clonotypes from the bulk population, so computational filtering was required. Most clones expanded after primary vaccination were re-detected after the booster (about 95% of CD4 and roughly 85% of CD8), suggesting broad memory maintenance. A small fraction of clonotypes showed up in both the CD4 and CD8 compartments, probably as a result of convergent recombination. The secondary T-cell response was weaker than the primary response but faster, peaking on day 5 instead of day 15.

In this sample, this clonotype turned up a few times. Its antigen is not yet known. Base qualities were left out, and no much larger clone turns up one base away. The germline ends are 11 bases apart after V is trimmed by 2 bases and J by 6 bases. For CDR1 and CDR2, the germline V gene lists SGHRS and YFSETQ. The CDR3 runs 13 amino acids, cysteine and phenylalanine included. The read is trimmed to its CDR3 DNA, 39 bases read in frame from base 1. What the treatment or condition label conveys for this sample: live attenuated yellow fever vaccine strain. Two biological replicates of bulk PBMCs were collected at each blood-draw timepoint. A standard Ficoll-Paque protocol was used to isolate PBMCs from peripheral blood. RNA was extracted with TriZol from bulk PBMCs, CD4 and CD8 fractions, and dextramer-positive and dextramer-negative fractions. Synthesis of TCR cDNA relied on 5'RACE template switching, a step that introduced a universal primer site along with unique molecular identifiers. cDNA synthesis was primed from both the TCR alpha and TCR beta constant segments. Library amplification used two PCR steps, and the second PCR step added sample barcodes and sequencing adapters. Sequencing of libraries was performed on Illumina HiSeq 2500 (2x100 bp) or NovaSeq (2x150 bp). The source study handled its data this way. Reads were demultiplexed and collapsed into UMI consensus sequences with MIGEC, and V(D)J alignment was performed with MiXCR. Vaccine-responding clonotypes were defined with edgeR using replicate PBMC samples, requiring FDR below 0.01 and a log2 fold change above 5 up to day 15. CD4 or CD8 identity was assigned to each bulk clonotype according to whether the clonotype was present at higher abundance in the sequenced CD4 repertoire or the sequenced CD8 repertoire. The public reads were reprocessed in TCRdb via fastp at Q25 and MiXCR, keeping in-frame beta chains. Records with the same CDR3 protein are collapsed into one entry carrying the most frequent genes and DNA. V and J calls and clone size were set by TCRdb, not the authors. This sample is represented by some 600,000 distinct CDR3 sequences; about a sixth of them were singletons. 17% of the sample rests with the top ten.

Sequencing was performed on PBMCs, taken 4 to 6 days after the first yellow fever vaccination. The origin of this receptor is a man aged 18 to 29 who received the YFV17D yellow fever vaccine. The rearranged segments are TRBV5-1 and TRBJ1-1; there is no confident call for the D gene. This receptor has the CDR3 CASSFRTGAEAFF. The DNA sequence is given as TGCGCCAGCAGCTTCCGAACCGGGGCTGAAGCTTTCTTT.